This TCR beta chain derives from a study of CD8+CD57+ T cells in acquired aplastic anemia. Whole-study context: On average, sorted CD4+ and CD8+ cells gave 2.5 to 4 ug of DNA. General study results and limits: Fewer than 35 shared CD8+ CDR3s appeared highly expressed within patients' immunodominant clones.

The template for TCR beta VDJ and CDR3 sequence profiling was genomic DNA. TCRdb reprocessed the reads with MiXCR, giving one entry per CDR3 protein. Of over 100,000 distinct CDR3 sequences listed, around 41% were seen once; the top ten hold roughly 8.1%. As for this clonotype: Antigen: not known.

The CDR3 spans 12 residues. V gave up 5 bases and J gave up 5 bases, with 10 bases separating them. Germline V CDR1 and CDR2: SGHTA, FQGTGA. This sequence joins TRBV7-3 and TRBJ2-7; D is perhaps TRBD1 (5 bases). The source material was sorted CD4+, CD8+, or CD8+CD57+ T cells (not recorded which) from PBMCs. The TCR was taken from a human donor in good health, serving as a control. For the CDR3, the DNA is TGTGCCAGCAGCAACCCAGGGAACGAGCAGTACTTC. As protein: CASSNPGNEQYF.